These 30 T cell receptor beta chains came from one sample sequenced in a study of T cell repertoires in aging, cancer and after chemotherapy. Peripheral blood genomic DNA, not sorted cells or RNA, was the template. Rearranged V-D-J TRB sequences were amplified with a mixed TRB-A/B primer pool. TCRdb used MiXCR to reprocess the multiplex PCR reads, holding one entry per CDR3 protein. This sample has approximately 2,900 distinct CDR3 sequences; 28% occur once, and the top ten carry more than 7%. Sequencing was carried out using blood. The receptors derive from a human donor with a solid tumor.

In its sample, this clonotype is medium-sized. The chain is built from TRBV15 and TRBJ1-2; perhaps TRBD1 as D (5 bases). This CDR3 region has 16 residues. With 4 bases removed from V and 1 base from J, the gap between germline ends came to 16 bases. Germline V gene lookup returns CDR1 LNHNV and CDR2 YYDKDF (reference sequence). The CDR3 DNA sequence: TGTGCCACCAGCACTCAGGAGGACATGCTTAACTATGGCTACACCTTC. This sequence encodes CATSTQEDMLNYGYTF.

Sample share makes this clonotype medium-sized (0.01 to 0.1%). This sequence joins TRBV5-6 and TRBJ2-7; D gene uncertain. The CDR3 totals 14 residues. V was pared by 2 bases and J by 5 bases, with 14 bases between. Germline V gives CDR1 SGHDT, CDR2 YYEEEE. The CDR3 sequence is CASSFVEANHEQYF. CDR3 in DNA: TGTGCCAGCAGCTTTGTGGAAGCTAATCACGAGCAGTACTTC.

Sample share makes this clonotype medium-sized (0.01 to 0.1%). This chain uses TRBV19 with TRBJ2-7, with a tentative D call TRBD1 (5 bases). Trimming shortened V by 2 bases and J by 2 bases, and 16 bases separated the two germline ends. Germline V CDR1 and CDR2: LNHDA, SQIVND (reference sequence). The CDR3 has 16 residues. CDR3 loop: CASSILWTHNTYEQYF. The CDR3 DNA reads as TGTGCCAGTAGTATATTGTGGACACATAATACCTACGAGCAGTACTTC.

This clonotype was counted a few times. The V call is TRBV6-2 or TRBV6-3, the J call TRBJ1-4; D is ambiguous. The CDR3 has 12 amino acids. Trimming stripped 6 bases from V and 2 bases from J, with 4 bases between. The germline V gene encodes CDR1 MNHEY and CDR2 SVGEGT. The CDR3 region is CASRVTNEKLFF. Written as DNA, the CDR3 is TGTGCCAGCAGGGTGACTAATGAAAAACTGTTTTTT.

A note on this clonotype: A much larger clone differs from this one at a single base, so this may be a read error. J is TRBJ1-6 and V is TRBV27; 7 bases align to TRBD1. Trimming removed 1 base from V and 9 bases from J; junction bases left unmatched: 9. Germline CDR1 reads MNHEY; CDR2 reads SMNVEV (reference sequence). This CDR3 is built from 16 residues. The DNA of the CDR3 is TGTGCCAGCAGTTTATTGTCTCGGGCAGGGGGTTCACCCCTCCACTTT. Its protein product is CASSLLSRAGGSPLHF.

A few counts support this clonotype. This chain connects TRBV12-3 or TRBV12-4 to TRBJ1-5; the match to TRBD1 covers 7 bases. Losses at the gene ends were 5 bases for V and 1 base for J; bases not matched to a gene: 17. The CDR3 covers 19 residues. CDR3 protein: CASSPHDRVFGRSNQPQHF. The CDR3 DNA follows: TGTGCCAGCAGTCCCCACGACAGGGTATTCGGGAGAAGCAATCAGCCCCAGCATTTT.

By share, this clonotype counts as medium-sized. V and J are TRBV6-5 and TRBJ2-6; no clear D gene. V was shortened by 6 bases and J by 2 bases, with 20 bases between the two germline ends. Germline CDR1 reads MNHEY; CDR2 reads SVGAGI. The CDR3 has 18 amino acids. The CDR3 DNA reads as TGTGCCAGCAGCCGTTACTCCCTCGGAAAAACTGGGGCCAACGTCCTGACTTTC. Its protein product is CASSRYSLGKTGANVLTF.

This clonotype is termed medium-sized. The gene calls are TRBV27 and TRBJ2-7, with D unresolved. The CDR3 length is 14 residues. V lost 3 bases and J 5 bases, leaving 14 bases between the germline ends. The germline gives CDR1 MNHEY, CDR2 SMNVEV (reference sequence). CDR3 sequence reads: CASSFGPQIHEQYF. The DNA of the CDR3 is TGTGCCAGCAGTTTTGGCCCCCAGATCCACGAGCAGTACTTC.

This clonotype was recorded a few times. This chain's CDR3 is CASSQKQGYNSPLHF. The CDR3 DNA follows: TGTGCCAGCAGCCAGAAACAGGGATATAATTCACCCCTCCACTTT. The rearrangement joins TRBV14 to TRBJ1-6, with a possible D match to TRBD1 (6 bases). Germline V lookup: CDR1 SGHDN, CDR2 FVKESK. CDR3 size: 15 residues. V was cut by 3 bases and J by 4 bases, with 10 bases left in between.

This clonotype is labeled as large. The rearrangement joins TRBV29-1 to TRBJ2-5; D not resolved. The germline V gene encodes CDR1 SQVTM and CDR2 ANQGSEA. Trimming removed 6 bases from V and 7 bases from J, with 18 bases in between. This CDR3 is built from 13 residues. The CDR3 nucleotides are TGCAGCGTCGAACCGGGTACCGCCGGGACCCAGTACTTC. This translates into CSVEPGTAGTQYF.

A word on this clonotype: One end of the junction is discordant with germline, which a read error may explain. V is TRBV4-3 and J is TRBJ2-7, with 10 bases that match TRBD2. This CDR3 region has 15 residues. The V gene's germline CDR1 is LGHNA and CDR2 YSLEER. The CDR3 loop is CASSQEASGRGEQYF. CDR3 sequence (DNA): TGTGCCAGCAGCCAGGAGGCTAGCGGGAGAGGCGAGCAGTACTTC.

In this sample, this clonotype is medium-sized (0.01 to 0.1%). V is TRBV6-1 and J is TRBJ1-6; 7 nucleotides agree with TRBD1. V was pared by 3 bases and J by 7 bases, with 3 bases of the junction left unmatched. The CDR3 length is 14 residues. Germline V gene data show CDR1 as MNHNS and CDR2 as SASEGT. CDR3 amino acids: CASSETGPNSPLHF. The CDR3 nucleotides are TGTGCCAGCAGTGAGACAGGGCCGAATTCACCCCTCCACTTT.

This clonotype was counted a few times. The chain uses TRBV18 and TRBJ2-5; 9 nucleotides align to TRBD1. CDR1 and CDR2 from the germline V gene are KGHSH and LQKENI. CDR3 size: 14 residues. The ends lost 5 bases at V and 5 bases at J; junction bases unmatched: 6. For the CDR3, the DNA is TGTGCCAGCTCAAGGGACAGGGCGTACGAGACCCAGTACTTC. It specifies CASSRDRAYETQYF.

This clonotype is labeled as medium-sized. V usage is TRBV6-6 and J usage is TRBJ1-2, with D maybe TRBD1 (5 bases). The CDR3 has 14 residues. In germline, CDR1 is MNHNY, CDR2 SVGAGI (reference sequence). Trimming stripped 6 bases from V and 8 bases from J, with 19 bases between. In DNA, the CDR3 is TGTGCCAGCAGGTCCGCTGACAGTTCCCAGGGCTACACCTTC. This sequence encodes CASRSADSSQGYTF.

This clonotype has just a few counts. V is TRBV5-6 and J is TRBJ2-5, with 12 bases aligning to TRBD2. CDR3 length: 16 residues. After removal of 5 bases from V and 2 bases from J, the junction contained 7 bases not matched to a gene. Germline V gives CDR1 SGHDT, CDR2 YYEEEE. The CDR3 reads CASRPSGRALQETQYF. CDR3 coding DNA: TGTGCCAGCAGGCCTAGCGGGAGGGCCCTTCAAGAGACCCAGTACTTC.

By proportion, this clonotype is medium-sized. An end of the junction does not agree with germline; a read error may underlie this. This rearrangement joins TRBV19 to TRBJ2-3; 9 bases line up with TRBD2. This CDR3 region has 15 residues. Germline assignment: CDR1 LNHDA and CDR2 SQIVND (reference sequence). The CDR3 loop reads CASSMRREGTDTQYF. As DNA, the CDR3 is TGTGCCAGTAGTATGAGGCGGGAGGGCACGGATACGCAGTATTTT.

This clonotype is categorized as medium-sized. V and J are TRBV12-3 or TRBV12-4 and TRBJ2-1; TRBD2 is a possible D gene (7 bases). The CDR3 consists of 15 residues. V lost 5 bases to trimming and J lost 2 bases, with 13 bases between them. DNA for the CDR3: TGTGCCAGCAGTGGTGGGGGGGCGACCTACAATGAGCAGTTCTTC. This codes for CASSGGGATYNEQFF.

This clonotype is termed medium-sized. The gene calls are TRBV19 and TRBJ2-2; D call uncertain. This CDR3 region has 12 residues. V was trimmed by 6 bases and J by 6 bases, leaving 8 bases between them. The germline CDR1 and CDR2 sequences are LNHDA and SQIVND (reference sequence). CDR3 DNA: TGTGCCAGTAGCACATTCTCCGGGGAGCTGTTTTTT. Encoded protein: CASSTFSGELFF.

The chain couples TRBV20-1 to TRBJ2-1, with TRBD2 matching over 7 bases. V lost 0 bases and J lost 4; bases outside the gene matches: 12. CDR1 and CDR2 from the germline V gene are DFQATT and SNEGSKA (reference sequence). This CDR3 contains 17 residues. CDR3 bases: TGCAGTGCTAGAGACCTCCTTGGCGGGAGTGGTTACAATGAGCAGTTCTTC. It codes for CSARDLLGGSGYNEQFF.

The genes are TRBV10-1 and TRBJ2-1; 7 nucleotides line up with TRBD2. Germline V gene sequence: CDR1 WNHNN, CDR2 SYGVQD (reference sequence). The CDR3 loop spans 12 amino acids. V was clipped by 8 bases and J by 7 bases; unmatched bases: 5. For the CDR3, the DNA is TGCGCCAGCGGACTAGGCTGGAATGAGCAGTTCTTC. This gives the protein CASGLGWNEQFF.

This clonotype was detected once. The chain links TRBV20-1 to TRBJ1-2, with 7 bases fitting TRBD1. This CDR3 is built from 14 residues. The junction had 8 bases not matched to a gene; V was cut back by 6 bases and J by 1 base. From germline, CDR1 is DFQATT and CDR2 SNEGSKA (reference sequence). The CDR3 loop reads CSAKKDRDNYGYTF. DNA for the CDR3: TGCAGTGCGAAAAAAGACAGGGATAACTATGGCTACACCTTC.

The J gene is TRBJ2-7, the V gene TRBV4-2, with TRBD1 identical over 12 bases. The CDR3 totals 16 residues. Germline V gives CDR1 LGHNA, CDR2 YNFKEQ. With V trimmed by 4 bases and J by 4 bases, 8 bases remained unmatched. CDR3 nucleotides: TGTGCCAGCAGCCGACCGGGACAGGGGGCGTTGTACGAGCAGTACTTC. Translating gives CASSRPGQGALYEQYF.

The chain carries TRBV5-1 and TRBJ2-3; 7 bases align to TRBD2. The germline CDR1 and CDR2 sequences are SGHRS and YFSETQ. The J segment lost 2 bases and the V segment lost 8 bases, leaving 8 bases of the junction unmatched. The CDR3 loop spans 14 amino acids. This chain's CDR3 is CASAQGGPTDTQYF. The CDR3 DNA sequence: TGCGCCAGTGCTCAGGGAGGGCCCACAGATACGCAGTATTTT.

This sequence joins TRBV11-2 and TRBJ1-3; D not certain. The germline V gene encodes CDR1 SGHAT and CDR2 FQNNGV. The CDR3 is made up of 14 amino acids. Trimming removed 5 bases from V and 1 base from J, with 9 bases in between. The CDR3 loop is CASSGARSGNTIYF. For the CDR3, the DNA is TGTGCCAGCAGCGGAGCTCGGTCTGGAAACACCATATATTTT. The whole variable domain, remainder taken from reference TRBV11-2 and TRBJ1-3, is EAGVAQSPRYKIIEKRQSVAFWCNPISGHATLYWYQQILGQGPKLLIQFQNNGVVDDSQLPKDRFSAERLKGVDSTLKIQPAKLEDSAVYLCASSGARSGNTIYFGEGSWLTVV.

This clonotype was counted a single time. The CDR3 bases are TGTGCCAGCAGTGAGACAGGGAATCAGCCCCAGCATTTT. Translated, it gives CASSETGNQPQHF. V is TRBV27 and J is TRBJ1-5; 7 bases are a match to TRBD1. Germline CDR1 MNHEY, CDR2 SMNVEV (reference sequence). The junction had 2 bases not matched to a gene; V was cut back by 5 bases and J by 4 bases. The CDR3 length is 13 residues.

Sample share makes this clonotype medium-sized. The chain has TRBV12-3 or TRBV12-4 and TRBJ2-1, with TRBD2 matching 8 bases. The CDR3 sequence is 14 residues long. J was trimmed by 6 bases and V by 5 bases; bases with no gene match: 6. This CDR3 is CASSIGLAPNEQFF. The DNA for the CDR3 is TGTGCCAGCAGTATAGGACTAGCACCCAATGAGCAGTTCTTC.

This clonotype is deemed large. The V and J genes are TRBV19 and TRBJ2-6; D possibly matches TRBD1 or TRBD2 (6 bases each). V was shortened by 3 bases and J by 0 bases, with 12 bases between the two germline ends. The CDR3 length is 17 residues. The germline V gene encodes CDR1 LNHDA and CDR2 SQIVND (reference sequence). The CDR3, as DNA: TGTGCCAGTAGTATGGAGGGGGTTTCCTCTGGGGCCAACGTCCTGACTTTC. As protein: CASSMEGVSSGANVLTF.

CDR3 in DNA: TGTGCCAGCATCCTAGGGGGGGCTGGGGCCAACGTCCTGACTTTC. Translated, it gives CASILGGAGANVLTF. The V and J genes are TRBV12-3 or TRBV12-4 and TRBJ2-6; D perhaps matches TRBD2 (7 bases). Trimming took off 7 bases at V and 2 bases at J, with 12 bases between the two ends. This CDR3 comprises 15 residues.

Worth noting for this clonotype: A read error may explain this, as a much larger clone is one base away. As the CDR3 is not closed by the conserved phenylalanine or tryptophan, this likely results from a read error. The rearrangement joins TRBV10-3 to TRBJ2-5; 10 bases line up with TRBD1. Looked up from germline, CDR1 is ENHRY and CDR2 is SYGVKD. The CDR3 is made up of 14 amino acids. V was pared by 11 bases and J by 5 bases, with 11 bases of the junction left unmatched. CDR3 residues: CASKPGQGTETQYL. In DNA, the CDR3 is TGTGCCTCCAAACCGGGACAGGGGACGGAGACCCAGTACCTC.

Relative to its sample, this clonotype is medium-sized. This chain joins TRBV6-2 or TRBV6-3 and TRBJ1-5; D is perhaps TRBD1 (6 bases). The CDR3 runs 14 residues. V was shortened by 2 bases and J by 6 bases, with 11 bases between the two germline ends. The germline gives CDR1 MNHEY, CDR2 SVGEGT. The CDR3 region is CASSYGGGSQPQHF. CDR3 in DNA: TGTGCCAGCAGTTACGGAGGGGGGAGTCAGCCCCAGCATTTT.